The sample holds a few counts of the clone carrying this TCR beta chain. What it recognizes is unknown. The entry originates in a study of beta chain features in type 1 diabetes. General study results and limits: Researchers report that Type 1 diabetes patients had moderately but significantly shorter TCRB CDR3s across all four CD4+ subsets.

Germline V lookup: CDR1 DFQATT, CDR2 SNEGSKA (reference sequence). V lost 4 bases to trimming and J lost 8 bases, with 9 bases between them. The CDR3 sequence is 11 residues long. The whole isolated RNA underwent reverse transcription, so sequencing captured expressed TCRB transcripts. Clones were sequenced by immunoSEQ multiplex PCR, and TCRdb holds only the in-frame ones, with some missing. The table lists some 170,000 clones, roughly 63% of them singletons. This clonotype originated in a man aged 25-45 years with type 1 diabetes. This chain joins TRBV20-1 and TRBJ1-3; no clear D. The source material was naive CD4+ T cells from blood. As DNA, the CDR3 is TGCAGTGCTAAGCGGGAATACACCATATATTTT. As protein: CSAKREYTIYF.